These T cell receptor beta chains were read from a single sample in a study of OX40 agonist ivuxolimab in advanced cancers. This table comes from immunoSEQ multiplex PCR, and its TCRdb copy is limited to in-frame clones, with some not included. Of about 60,000 clones in the sample, about 89% were seen once. This sample comprised CD4+ or CD8+ T cells sorted from blood, obtained in a trial of the OX40 agonist ivuxolimab. The receptors come from an adult with an advanced solid tumor such as melanoma, head and neck, liver or kidney cancer. Both conserved end residues are trimmed from each CDR3. The size field is filled for only some rows; it gives once, few, many or a size class.

v_call clone_size cdr3_aa
TRBV4-3 . ASSSSGRGTDTQY
TRBV11-3 . ASSLGVNEDTQY
TRBV7-6 . ASSLNQEGEQY
TRBV30 . AWSGRTGINEQY
TRBV23-1 . ASSRELAWSYEQY
TRBV2 . ASSEGRLGYEQY
TRBV28 . ASSFPAGSYEQY
TRBV15 . ATSRDVREQETQY
TRBV12-5 . ASGNTEGRVAEQF
TRBV7-6 once ASSFYSGINEQF
TRBV11-2 . ASSPTGSPGANVLT
TRBV5-4 . ASRVTGEVGETQY
TRBV6-5 . ASSYFFRASSYEQY
TRBV30 . AWSVLQGGNQPQH
TRBV5-4 . ASSLRGSSTDTQY
TRBV10-2 . ASSAVRVTEAF
TRBV7-9 . ASSPLISASQF
TRBV7-6 few ASSLALAGEYEQY
TRBV28 few ASSLASNRMNTEAF
TRBV5-5 . ASSPEGLASDTQY
TRBV19 . ASSIVLGTYEQY
TRBV19 . ASSTSTVSYEQY
TRBV6-5 once ASSPDVYSYEQY
TRBV5-6 . ASSLGRGLLSNQPQH
TRBV18 . ASSRPLRGRPQFYEQY
TRBV5-6 . ASSNTDTQY
TRBV9 . ASSAREPYNEQF
TRBV5-4 . ASSLWDRSETQY
TRBV4-3 . ASTQNYQGWGNTEAF
TRBV19 . ASSLTGGEGYEQY
TRBV18 . ASSPLSNTGELF
TRBV4-1 . ASSQGGAGANVLT
TRBV18 . ASSPNYGYT
TRBV5-4 once ASSIPGLAGGSDTQY
TRBV5-6 . ASSLSSGANVLT
TRBV21-1 . ASDAGHMNTEAF
TRBV29-1 once SVPPQAGLPQETQY
TRBV2 . ASRAGMWAEQF
TRBV27 . ASSPRLGPYEQY
TRBV7-9 . ASTAGGFEQY
TRBV6-1 . ASSDFSSGANVLT
TRBV6-4 . ASSLWGATGTDTQY
TRBV6-5 . ASKDGGSEQY
TRBV5-6 . ASSRQNYEQY
TRBV5-1 . ASSLAGPRQEIGKGYT
TRBV5-1 . ASSLGRANTGELF
TRBV28 . ASKLGSYGYT
TRBV5-3 . ARSLVCRGRGTEAF
TRBV7-2 . ASSLEGADYGYT
TRBV27 . ASIARLNYEQY
TRBV7-5 . ARSYGQKGDTQY